The clone carrying this T cell receptor (beta chain) has a handful of counts. Antigen: not known. This specimen belongs to a study of cytomegalovirus exposure and HLA in healthy donors. Broader study findings: In a later analysis, at a false discovery rate of 0.05, approximately 15,000 TCR beta sequences matched HLA alleles. Analyses of presence/absence relied on an assumption of roughly uniform sequencing depth across donors. A later analysis revealed that TCR association rates differed between HLA loci, peaking at DRB1 and bottoming out at HLA-C. It was reported that TCR beta sequences correctly inferred the HLA-A and HLA-B alleles for most subjects.

Both 60 Vbeta primers and 13 Jbeta primers went into the PCR. Assay: immunoSEQ multiplex PCR; the TCRdb copy retains only in-frame clones and omits some. This table holds roughly 100,000 clones, over 75% found once. The CDR3 is 14 amino acids. V shed 4 bases and J shed 0 bases, with 7 bases lying between them. CDR1 is SGHDN and CDR2 is FVKESK in the germline V gene. The chain recombines TRBV14 with TRBJ1-3, with D unclear. Specimen: PBMCs. This sequence was found in a man aged 55 to 70 in good health and CMV-seropositive. CDR3 sequence: CASSPSRSGNTIYF. The CDR3 DNA reads as TGTGCCAGCAGCCCGAGCCGCTCTGGAAACACCATATATTTT.